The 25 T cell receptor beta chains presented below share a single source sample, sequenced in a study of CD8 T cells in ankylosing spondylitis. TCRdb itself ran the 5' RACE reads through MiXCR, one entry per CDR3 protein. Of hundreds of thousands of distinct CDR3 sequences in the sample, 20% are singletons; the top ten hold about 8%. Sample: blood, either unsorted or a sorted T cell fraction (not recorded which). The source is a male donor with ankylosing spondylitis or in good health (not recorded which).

The CDR3 DNA is TGTGCCAATCTCCGGGACACCAACTACGAGCAGTACGTC. Translated: CANLRDTNYEQYV. The chain is built from TRBV12-3 or TRBV12-4 and TRBJ2-7; possible D gene TRBD1, 6 bases. V dropped 10 bases and J dropped 3 bases, with 16 bases sitting between them. The CDR3 has 13 amino acids.

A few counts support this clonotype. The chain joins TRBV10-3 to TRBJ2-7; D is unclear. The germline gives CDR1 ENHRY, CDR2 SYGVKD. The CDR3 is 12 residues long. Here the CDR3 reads CAIGDLPTEQYV. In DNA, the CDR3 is TGTGCCATCGGTGACCTACCCACAGAGCAGTACGTC.

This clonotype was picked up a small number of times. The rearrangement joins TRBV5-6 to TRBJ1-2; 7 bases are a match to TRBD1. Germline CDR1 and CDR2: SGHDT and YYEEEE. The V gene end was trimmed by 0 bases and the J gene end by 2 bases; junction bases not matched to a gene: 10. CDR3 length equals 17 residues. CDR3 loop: CASSLVGDRLMNYGYTF. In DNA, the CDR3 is TGTGCCAGCAGCTTGGTCGGGGACAGACTCATGAACTATGGCTACACCTTC.

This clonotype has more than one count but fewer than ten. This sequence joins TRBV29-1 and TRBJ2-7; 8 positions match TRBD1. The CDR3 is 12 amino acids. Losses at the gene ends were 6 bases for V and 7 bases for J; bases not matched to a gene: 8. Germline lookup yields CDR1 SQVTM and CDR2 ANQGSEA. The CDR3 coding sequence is TGCAGCGTCCTGACAGGGGCGCGAGAGCAGTACGTC. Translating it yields CSVLTGAREQYV.

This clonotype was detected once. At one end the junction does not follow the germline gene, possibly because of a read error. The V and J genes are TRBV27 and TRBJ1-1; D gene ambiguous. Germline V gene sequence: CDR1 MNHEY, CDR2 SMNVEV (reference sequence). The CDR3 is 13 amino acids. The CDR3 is CASSFVGNAEAFF. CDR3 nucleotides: TGTGCCAGCAGTTTTGTGGGGAACGCTGAAGCTTTCTTT.

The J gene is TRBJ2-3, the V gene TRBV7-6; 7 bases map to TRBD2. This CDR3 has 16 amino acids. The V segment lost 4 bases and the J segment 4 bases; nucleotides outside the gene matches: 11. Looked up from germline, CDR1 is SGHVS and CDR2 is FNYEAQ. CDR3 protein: CASSSNSGVHPDTQYF. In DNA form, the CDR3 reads TGTGCCAGCAGCTCCAACAGCGGGGTCCACCCAGATACGCAGTATTTT.

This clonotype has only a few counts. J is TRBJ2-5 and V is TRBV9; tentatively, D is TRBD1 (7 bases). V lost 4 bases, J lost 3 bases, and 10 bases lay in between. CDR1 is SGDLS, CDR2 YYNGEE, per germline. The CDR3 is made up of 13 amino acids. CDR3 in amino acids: CASSRRGEETQYF. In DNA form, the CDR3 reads TGTGCCAGCAGCCGCAGGGGGGAAGAGACCCAGTACTTC.

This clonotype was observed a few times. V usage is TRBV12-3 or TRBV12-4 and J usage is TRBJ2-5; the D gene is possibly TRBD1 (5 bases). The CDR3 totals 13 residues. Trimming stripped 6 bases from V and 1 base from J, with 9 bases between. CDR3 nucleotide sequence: TGTGCCAGCAGACGACAGAGCCAAGAGACCCAGTACTTC. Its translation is CASRRQSQETQYF.

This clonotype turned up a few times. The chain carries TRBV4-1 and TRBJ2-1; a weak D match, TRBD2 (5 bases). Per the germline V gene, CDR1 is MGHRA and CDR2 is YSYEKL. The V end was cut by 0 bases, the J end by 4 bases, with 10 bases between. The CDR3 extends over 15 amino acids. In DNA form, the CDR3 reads TGCGCCAGCAGCCAAGAAGGACTTAATTACAATGAGCAGTTCTTC. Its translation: CASSQEGLNYNEQFF.

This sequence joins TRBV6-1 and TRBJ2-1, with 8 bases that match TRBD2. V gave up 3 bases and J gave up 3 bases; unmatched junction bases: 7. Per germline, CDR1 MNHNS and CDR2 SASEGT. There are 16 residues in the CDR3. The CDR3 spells CASSDGAGVGYNEQFF. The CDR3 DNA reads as TGTGCCAGCAGTGACGGAGCGGGAGTAGGCTACAATGAGCAGTTCTTC.

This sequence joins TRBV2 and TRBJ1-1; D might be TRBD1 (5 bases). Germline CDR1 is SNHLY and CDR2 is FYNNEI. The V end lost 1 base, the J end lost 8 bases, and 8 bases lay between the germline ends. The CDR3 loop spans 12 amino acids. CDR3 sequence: CASSEGGMEAFF. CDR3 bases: TGTGCCAGCAGTGAAGGGGGGATGGAAGCTTTCTTT.

For the CDR3, the DNA is TGCGCCAGCAGCCCCGATACGGACAGAAATTCACCCCTCCACTTT. It specifies CASSPDTDRNSPLHF. This chain uses TRBV5-1 with TRBJ1-6; tentatively, D is TRBD1 (6 bases). Trimming pared 4 bases from V and 7 bases from J, leaving 15 bases between. The CDR3 spans 15 residues. The germline V gene encodes CDR1 SGHRS and CDR2 YFSETQ. The full variable domain, with the rest looked up from reference TRBV5-1 and TRBJ1-6, is KAGVTQTPRYLIKTRGQQVTLSCSPISGHRSVSWYQQTPGQGLQFLFEYFSETQRNKGNFPGRFSGRQFSNSRSEMNVSTLELGDSALYLCASSPDTDRNSPLHFGNGTRLTVT.

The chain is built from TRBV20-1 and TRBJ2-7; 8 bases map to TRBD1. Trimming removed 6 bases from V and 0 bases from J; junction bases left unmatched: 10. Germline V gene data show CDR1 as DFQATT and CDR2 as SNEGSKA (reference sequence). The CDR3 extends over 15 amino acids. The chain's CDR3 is CSASPPTGVSYEQYV. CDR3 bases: TGCAGTGCCTCCCCTCCGACAGGGGTCTCCTACGAGCAGTACGTC.

In DNA, the CDR3 is TGCAGCGGCTGGACAGGGGGCGAAAGCACTGAAGCTTTCTTT. The encoded protein is CSGWTGGESTEAFF. The chain uses TRBV29-1 and TRBJ1-1; 11 bases align to TRBD1. Germline V gene sequence: CDR1 SQVTM, CDR2 ANQGSEA. The ends lost 7 bases at V and 4 bases at J; junction bases unmatched: 8. This CDR3 is built from 14 residues.

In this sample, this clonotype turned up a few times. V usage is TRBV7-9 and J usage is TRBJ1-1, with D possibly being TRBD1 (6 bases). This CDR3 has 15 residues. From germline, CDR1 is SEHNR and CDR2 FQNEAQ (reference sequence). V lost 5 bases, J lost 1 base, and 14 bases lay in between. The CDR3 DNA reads TGTGCCAGCAGCCCTCGAGGGGGACGGAACACTGAAGCTTTCTTT. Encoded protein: CASSPRGGRNTEAFF. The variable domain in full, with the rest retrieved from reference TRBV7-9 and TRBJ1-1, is DTGVSQNPRHKITKRGQNVTFRCDPISEHNRLYWYRQTLGQGPEFLTYFQNEAQLEKSRLLSDRFSAERPKGSFSTLEIQRTEQGDSAMYLCASSPRGGRNTEAFFGQGTRLTVV.

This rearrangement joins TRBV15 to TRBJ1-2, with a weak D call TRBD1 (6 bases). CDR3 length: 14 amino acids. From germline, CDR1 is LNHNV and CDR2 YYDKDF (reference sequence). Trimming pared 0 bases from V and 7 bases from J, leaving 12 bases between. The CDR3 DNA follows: TGTGCCACCAGCAGAGAGAGGAACAGGGCTGGCTACACCTTC. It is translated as CATSRERNRAGYTF. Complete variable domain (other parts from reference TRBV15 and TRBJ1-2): DAMVIQNPRYQVTQFGKPVTLSCSQTLNHNVMYWYQQKSSQAPKLLFHYYDKDFNNEADTPDNFQSRRPNTSFCFLDIRSPGLGDTAMYLCATSRERNRAGYTFGSGTRLTVV.

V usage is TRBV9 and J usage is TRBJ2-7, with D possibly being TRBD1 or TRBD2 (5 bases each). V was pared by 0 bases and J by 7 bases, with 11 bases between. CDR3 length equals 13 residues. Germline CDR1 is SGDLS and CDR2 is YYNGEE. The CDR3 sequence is CASSVGDGSEQYV. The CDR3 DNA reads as TGTGCCAGCAGCGTAGGGGACGGTAGTGAGCAGTACGTC.

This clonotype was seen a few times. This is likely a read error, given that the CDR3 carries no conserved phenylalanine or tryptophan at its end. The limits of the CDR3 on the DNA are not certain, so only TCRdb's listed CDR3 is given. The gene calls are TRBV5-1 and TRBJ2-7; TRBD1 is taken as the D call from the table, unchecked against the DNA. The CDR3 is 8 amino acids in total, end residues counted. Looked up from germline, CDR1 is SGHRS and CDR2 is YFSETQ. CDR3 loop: CASRGDNS.

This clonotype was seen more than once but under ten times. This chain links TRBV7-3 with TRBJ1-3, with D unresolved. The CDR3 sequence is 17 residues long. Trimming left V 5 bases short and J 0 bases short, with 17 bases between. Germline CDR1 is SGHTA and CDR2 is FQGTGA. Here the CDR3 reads CASSPFSTRISGNTIYF. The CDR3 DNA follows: TGTGCCAGCAGCCCCTTCTCGACGCGGATCTCTGGAAACACCATATATTTT.

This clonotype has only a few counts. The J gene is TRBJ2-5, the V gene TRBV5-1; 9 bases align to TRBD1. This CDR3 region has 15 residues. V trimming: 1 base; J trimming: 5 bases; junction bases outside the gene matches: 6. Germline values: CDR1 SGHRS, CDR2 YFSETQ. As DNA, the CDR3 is TGCGCCAGCAGCTTGACCGGGACAGGGATGGAGACCCAGTACTTC. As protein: CASSLTGTGMETQYF. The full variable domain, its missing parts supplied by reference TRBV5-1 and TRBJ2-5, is KAGVTQTPRYLIKTRGQQVTLSCSPISGHRSVSWYQQTPGQGLQFLFEYFSETQRNKGNFPGRFSGRQFSNSRSEMNVSTLELGDSALYLCASSLTGTGMETQYFGPGTRLLVL.

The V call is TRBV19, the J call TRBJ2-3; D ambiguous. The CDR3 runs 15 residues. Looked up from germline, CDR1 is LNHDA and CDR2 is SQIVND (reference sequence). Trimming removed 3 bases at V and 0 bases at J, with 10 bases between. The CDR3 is CASSMRMPSTDTQYF. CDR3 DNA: TGTGCCAGTAGTATGCGGATGCCTAGCACAGATACGCAGTATTTT.

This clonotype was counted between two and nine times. In DNA, the CDR3 is TGTGCCACCAGCAGAGATTGGCCCCAGCGGGAGAGCTCCCGTGGCGAGCAGTACGTC. Translation: CATSRDWPQRESSRGEQYV. The genes are TRBV15 and TRBJ2-7; 8 bases map to TRBD2. The length of the CDR3 is 19 residues. J lost 6 bases, V lost 0 bases, and 19 bases had no gene match. Germline CDR1 and CDR2: LNHNV and YYDKDF (reference sequence).

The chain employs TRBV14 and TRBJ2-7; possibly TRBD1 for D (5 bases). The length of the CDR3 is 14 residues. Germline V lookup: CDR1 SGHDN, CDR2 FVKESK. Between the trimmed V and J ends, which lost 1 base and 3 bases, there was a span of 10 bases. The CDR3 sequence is CASSQGSGRYEQYV. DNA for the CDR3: TGTGCCAGCAGCCAAGGCTCAGGGCGCTACGAGCAGTACGTC.

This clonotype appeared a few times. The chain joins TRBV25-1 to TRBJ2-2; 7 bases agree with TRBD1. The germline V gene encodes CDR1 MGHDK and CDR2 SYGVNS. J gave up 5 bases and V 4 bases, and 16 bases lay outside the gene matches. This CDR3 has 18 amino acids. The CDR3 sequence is CASSVEHGAGGWTGELFF. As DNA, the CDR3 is TGTGCCAGCAGTGTCGAACACGGGGCAGGGGGTTGGACCGGGGAGCTGTTTTTT.

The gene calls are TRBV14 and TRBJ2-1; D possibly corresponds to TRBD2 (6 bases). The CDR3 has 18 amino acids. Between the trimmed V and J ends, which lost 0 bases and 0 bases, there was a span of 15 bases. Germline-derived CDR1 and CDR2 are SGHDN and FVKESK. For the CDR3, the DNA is TGTGCCAGCAGCCAAGAAGAAGGCACGGGACTCTCCTACAATGAGCAGTTCTTC. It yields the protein CASSQEEGTGLSYNEQFF.